Listed below are T cell receptor beta chains from one sample, sequenced in a study of T cell responses to AZD1222 COVID-19 vaccine. Produced via immunoSEQ multiplex PCR; TCRdb's table is partial and in-frame only. The table includes some 110,000 clones, 85% to 90% detected once. The source was peripheral blood, collected on day 0 of AZD1222 vaccination. The receptors come from an adult in good health. CDR3s include the opening cysteine and the closing phenylalanine or tryptophan. Each record gives: V gene, clone size, D gene, J gene, CDR3 protein, CDR3 DNA. A D gene is named only where the DNA matches it firmly. Size is omitted from some rows. Given values are once, few, many or a class for expanded clones.

TRBV5-1,-,-,TRBJ2-1,CASSFGLGGPNEQFF,TGCGCCAGCAGCTTCGGGTTGGGGGGACCCAATGAGCAGTTCTTC
TRBV27,-,TRBD1,TRBJ1-2,CASSLSPQGRPPANYGYTF,TGTGCCAGCAGTTTATCCCCACAGGGGCGCCCACCAGCTAACTATGGCTACACCTTC
TRBV28,-,-,TRBJ2-5,CASSFGGRETQYF,TGTGCCAGCAGTTTTGGGGGTCGGGAGACCCAGTACTTC
TRBV13,-,-,TRBJ2-5,CASSLLETETQYF,TGTGCCAGCAGCTTACTGGAGACGGAGACCCAGTACTTC
TRBV6-5,-,-,TRBJ2-1,CASRSRGLVHEQFF,TGTGCCAGCCGTAGCAGGGGTCTGGTTCATGAGCAGTTCTTC
TRBV5-8,-,-,TRBJ1-4,CASSFRIFNEKLFF,TGTGCCAGCAGCTTCCGGATCTTTAATGAAAAACTGTTTTTT
TRBV7-3,-,-,TRBJ2-1,CASSWGPSSYNEQFF,TGTGCCAGCAGCTGGGGACCTTCCTCCTACAATGAGCAGTTCTTC
TRBV4-1,-,-,TRBJ1-3,CASSLDSNSGNTIYF,TGCGCCAGCAGCCTCGACAGCAACTCTGGAAACACCATATATTTT
TRBV7-2,once,-,TRBJ1-1,CASRLKGLNTEAFF,TGTGCCAGCAGATTAAAAGGGCTGAACACTGAAGCTTTCTTT
TRBV29-1,-,-,TRBJ1-3,CSVEDGGNTIYF,TGCAGCGTTGAGGACGGAGGAAACACCATATATTTT
TRBV13,-,-,TRBJ2-1,CASSPRFRDNEQFF,TGTGCCAGCAGCCCCCGATTCCGGGACAATGAGCAGTTCTTC
TRBV5-3,-,TRBD1,TRBJ1-2,CARRYRGDGYTF,TGTGCCAGAAGATACAGGGGGGATGGCTACACCTTC
TRBV27,-,TRBD1,TRBJ2-7,CASSDRAYEQYF,TGTGCCAGCAGCGACAGGGCGTACGAGCAGTACTTC
TRBV9,-,TRBD2,TRBJ2-2,CASRTSGNTGELFF,TGTGCCAGCCGGACTAGCGGGAACACCGGGGAGCTGTTTTTT
TRBV3-1/TRBV3-2,-,TRBD2,TRBJ2-1,CASSRPTSGIYEQFF,TGTGCCAGCAGCCGCCCAACTAGCGGGATCTATGAGCAGTTCTTC
TRBV7-2,-,-,TRBJ1-2,CASRTGRYNYGYTF,TGTGCCAGCAGGACGGGGAGGTATAACTATGGCTACACCTTC
TRBV29-1,-,TRBD1,TRBJ1-4,CSVEETGDLFF,TGCAGCGTTGAAGAGACAGGGGACCTGTTTTTT
TRBV4-3,-,-,TRBJ2-2,CASSQDPRGYTGELFF,TGCGCCAGCAGCCAAGATCCCCGGGGGTACACCGGGGAGCTGTTTTTT
TRBV15,few,-,TRBJ1-3,CATSPSRTSSGNTIYF,TGTGCCACCAGTCCTAGCCGGACAAGCTCTGGAAACACCATATATTTT
TRBV6-5,-,-,TRBJ1-2,CASSRGGGYTF,TGTGCCAGCAGCAGAGGGGGTGGCTACACCTTC